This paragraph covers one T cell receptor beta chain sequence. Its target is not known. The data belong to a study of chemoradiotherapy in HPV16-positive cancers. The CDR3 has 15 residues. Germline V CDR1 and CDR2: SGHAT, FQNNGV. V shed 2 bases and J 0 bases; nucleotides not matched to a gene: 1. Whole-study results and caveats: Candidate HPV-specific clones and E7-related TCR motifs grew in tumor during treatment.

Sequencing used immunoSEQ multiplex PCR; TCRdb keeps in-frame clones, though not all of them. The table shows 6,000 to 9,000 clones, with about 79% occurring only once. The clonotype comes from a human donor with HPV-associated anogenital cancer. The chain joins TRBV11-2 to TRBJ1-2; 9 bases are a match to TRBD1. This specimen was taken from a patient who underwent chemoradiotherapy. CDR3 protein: CASSLNRGPNYGYTF. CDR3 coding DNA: TGTGCCAGCAGCTTAAACAGGGGGCCTAACTATGGCTACACCTTC.